One sample yielded the 32 T cell receptor beta chains listed below, sequenced in a study of T cell repertoires in cytomegalovirus infection. Antigens for these TCRs are unknown. TCRdb redid the calling of the reads with MiXCR, one entry per CDR3 protein. The table shows roughly 920,000 distinct CDR3 sequences, with roughly 30% occurring only once. Sequencing was performed on cultured CD8+ T cells from PBMCs, taken from culture after CMV antigen stimulation. The receptors were gathered from a human donor in good health (CMV status not recorded). Some clones in this sample may be carry-over from other donors' samples.

This chain connects TRBV20-1 to TRBJ2-3, with TRBD2 as a possible D gene (5 bases). Looked up from germline, CDR1 is DFQATT and CDR2 is SNEGSKA (reference sequence). The CDR3 runs to 15 residues. V lost 0 bases, J lost 5 bases, and 15 bases lay in between. CDR3 sequence reads: CSARDIPRAGDTQYF. The CDR3 bases are TGCAGTGCTAGAGATATCCCGCGGGCGGGAGATACGCAGTATTTT.

The chain uses TRBV5-6 and TRBJ2-7; the D gene is possibly TRBD1 (5 bases). The germline CDR1 and CDR2 sequences are SGHDT and YYEEEE. The CDR3 contains 15 residues. V lost 5 bases to trimming and J lost 3 bases, with 18 bases between them. This CDR3 reads CASRTQGNLVYEQYV. In DNA, the CDR3 is TGTGCCAGCAGAACTCAGGGTAACCTAGTCTACGAGCAGTACGTC.

The sample holds one count of this clonotype. The V gene is TRBV4-1, the J gene TRBJ2-7; D ambiguous. The CDR3 is 15 amino acids. With 1 base removed from V and 3 bases from J, the gap between germline ends came to 13 bases. In germline, CDR1 is MGHRA, CDR2 YSYEKL. In nucleotides, the CDR3 is TGCGCCAGCAGCCAAGTAAAAGGGCCCGGCTACGAGCAGTACGTC. Its protein is CASSQVKGPGYEQYV.

The chain links TRBV6-6 to TRBJ1-6; D is possibly TRBD1 (6 bases). The germline V gene has CDR1 MNHNY and CDR2 SVGAGI (reference sequence). V gave up 7 bases and J gave up 5 bases, with 15 bases separating them. This CDR3 is built from 15 residues. DNA for the CDR3: TGTGCCAGCATTTTGACAGGTTGGGATAATTCACCCCTCCACTTT. Its protein is CASILTGWDNSPLHF.

Only a few counts were recorded for this clonotype. This chain connects TRBV6-2 or TRBV6-3 to TRBJ1-2, with D possibly being TRBD1 (6 bases). V lost 8 bases and J 4 bases, leaving 17 bases between the germline ends. The CDR3 length is 14 residues. Germline values: CDR1 MNHEY, CDR2 SVGEGT. CDR3 loop: CASFGGETFYGYTF. CDR3 coding DNA: TGTGCCAGCTTCGGGGGCGAAACTTTCTATGGCTACACCTTC.

The V and J genes are TRBV13 and TRBJ2-5; D is unclear. Germline CDR1 and CDR2: PRHDT and FYEKMQ (reference sequence). V dropped 6 bases and J dropped 7 bases, with 15 bases sitting between them. The CDR3 totals 13 residues. This CDR3 is CASRAGAKGTQYF. The DNA for the CDR3 is TGTGCCAGCAGGGCCGGCGCCAAAGGGACCCAGTACTTC.

V gene TRBV29-1 combines with J gene TRBJ1-2; D ambiguous. The CDR3 length is 16 residues. The V end was cut by 1 base, the J end by 4 bases, with 19 bases between. Per germline, CDR1 SQVTM and CDR2 ANQGSEA. CDR3 in amino acids: CSVEVSGQRAPYGYTF. In DNA, the CDR3 is TGCAGCGTTGAAGTCTCCGGTCAGAGAGCTCCCTATGGCTACACCTTC.

The sample holds a few counts of this clonotype. The rearrangement uses TRBV6-1 and TRBJ2-7; D not resolved. Trimming took 0 bases from V and 0 from J, leaving 9 bases between them. Looked up from germline, CDR1 is MNHNS and CDR2 is SASEGT. The CDR3 runs 15 residues. The CDR3: CASSEAGSSSYEQYV. In DNA form, the CDR3 reads TGTGCCAGCAGTGAAGCCGGCTCCAGCTCCTACGAGCAGTACGTC.

The chain has TRBV10-3 and TRBJ1-2; D ambiguous. The germline gives CDR1 ENHRY, CDR2 SYGVKD. V lost 2 bases to trimming and J lost 0 bases, with 7 bases between them. The CDR3 consists of 14 residues. The CDR3 region has the DNA TGTGCCATCAGTGAGCCAGGAACTAACTATGGCTACACCTTC. It translates to CAISEPGTNYGYTF.

The J gene is TRBJ1-4, the V gene TRBV6-8, with TRBD1 matching 7 bases. The trim removed 4 bases at V and 1 base at J, leaving 6 bases unmatched. CDR1 and CDR2 from the germline V gene are MNHGY and SAAAGT. CDR3 length: 16 residues. The CDR3 nucleotides are TGTGCCAGCAGTTCCTCATACAGGGGAACTAATGAAAAACTGTTTTTT. This translates into CASSSSYRGTNEKLFF.

There are many counts of this clonotype. This chain uses TRBV7-2 with TRBJ2-7; 7 bases match TRBD1. Per the germline V gene, CDR1 is SGHTA and CDR2 is FQGNSA. Trimming removed 5 bases from V and 4 bases from J; junction bases left unmatched: 8. The CDR3 length is 14 residues. CDR3 region: CASSTYRGIYEQYV. The CDR3 nucleotides read TGTGCCAGCAGCACCTACAGGGGTATATACGAGCAGTACGTC.

The chain links TRBV2 to TRBJ2-2; TRBD2 aligns across 8 bases. CDR3 length equals 14 residues. The germline gives CDR1 SNHLY, CDR2 FYNNEI. The junction had 6 bases not matched to a gene; V was cut back by 8 bases and J by 4 bases. This CDR3 reads CASPRGGRTGELFF. CDR3 in DNA: TGTGCCAGCCCCCGCGGGGGGCGCACCGGGGAGCTGTTTTTT.

The chain carries TRBV20-1 and TRBJ2-1, with D perhaps TRBD2 (6 bases). The germline V and J ends were trimmed by 3 bases and 1 base, with 7 bases remaining between them. The V gene's germline CDR1 is DFQATT and CDR2 SNEGSKA (reference sequence). The CDR3 consists of 13 residues. CDR3 residues: CSASGGSYNEQFF. The CDR3 DNA reads TGCAGTGCTAGTGGGGGGTCCTACAATGAGCAGTTCTTC.

This clonotype was seen only a few times. This chain joins TRBV6-1 and TRBJ1-5; D gene unclear. The germline V gene encodes CDR1 MNHNS and CDR2 SASEGT. CDR3 size: 16 residues. Deletions cut 2 bases from V and 5 bases from J, with 16 bases between. The CDR3 is CASSEHGPNYHQPQHF. The CDR3 DNA sequence: TGTGCCAGCAGTGAACATGGCCCGAATTACCATCAGCCCCAGCATTTT.

V usage is TRBV20-1 and J usage is TRBJ1-1; TRBD1 matches at 9 bases. V lost 0 bases to trimming and J lost 5 bases; unmatched junction nucleotides: 7. From germline, CDR1 is DFQATT and CDR2 SNEGSKA (reference sequence). The CDR3 consists of 15 residues. The CDR3 spells CSARDGTGGYTEAFF. The CDR3 DNA follows: TGCAGTGCTAGAGATGGTACAGGGGGCTATACTGAAGCTTTCTTT.

This clonotype has only a few counts. This chain connects TRBV7-9 to TRBJ2-7, with 10 bases aligning to TRBD1. V shed 4 bases and J 2 bases; nucleotides not matched to a gene: 8. Germline V lookup: CDR1 SEHNR, CDR2 FQNEAQ (reference sequence). The CDR3 has 16 residues. CDR3 coding DNA: TGTGCCAGCAGCTCGACAGGGGGCGAAAGAGCCTACGAGCAGTACTTC. Its translation: CASSSTGGERAYEQYF.

The genes are TRBV15 and TRBJ1-1; D unclear. The CDR3 spans 14 residues. Germline-derived CDR1 and CDR2 are LNHNV and YYDKDF (reference sequence). V was clipped by 7 bases and J by 6 bases, with 18 bases between them. The CDR3 DNA reads as TGTGCCACCAACATAGACCGCGGTTTCCCTGAAGCTTTCTTT. Translation gives CATNIDRGFPEAFF. Complete variable domain (other parts from reference TRBV15 and TRBJ1-1): DAMVIQNPRYQVTQFGKPVTLSCSQTLNHNVMYWYQQKSSQAPKLLFHYYDKDFNNEADTPDNFQSRRPNTSFCFLDIRSPGLGDTAMYLCATNIDRGFPEAFFGQGTRLTVV.

This clonotype was observed a single time. The gene calls are TRBV6-6 and TRBJ2-7; possibly TRBD1 for D (5 bases). The CDR3 contains 12 residues. V was cut by 4 bases and J by 6 bases, with 10 bases left in between. Germline CDR1 MNHNY, CDR2 SVGAGI (reference sequence). Here the CDR3 reads CASSSLDSEQYV. For the CDR3, the DNA is TGTGCCAGCAGTTCCCTAGACAGCGAGCAGTACGTC.

This clonotype has only a few counts. The gene calls are TRBV11-2 and TRBJ2-7; D is tentatively TRBD1 or TRBD2 (5 bases each). The V end was cut by 7 bases, the J end by 3 bases, with 16 bases between. CDR3 length equals 14 residues. Germline-derived CDR1 and CDR2 are SGHAT and FQNNGV. The CDR3 DNA reads TGTGCCAGCATGGGTGACAGAGACTACTACGAGCAGTACGTC. Amino acid sequence: CASMGDRDYYEQYV.

The V call is TRBV29-1, the J call TRBJ2-1; TRBD1 aligns across 7 bases. Germline V gene lookup returns CDR1 SQVTM and CDR2 ANQGSEA. This CDR3 is built from 12 residues. Unmatched junction bases numbered 9, after V lost 7 bases and J lost 9 bases. Here the CDR3 reads CSAKRQGREQFF. The DNA of the CDR3 is TGCAGCGCCAAGCGACAGGGCCGTGAGCAGTTCTTC.

This chain joins TRBV4-3 and TRBJ2-2; D possibly corresponds to TRBD2 (5 bases). V gave up 1 base and J gave up 1 base, with 13 bases separating them. Germline V CDR1 and CDR2: LGHNA, YSLEER. The CDR3 is 17 residues long. In DNA form, the CDR3 reads TGCGCCAGCAGCCAAGTGGGAGCGTTGAGGAACACCGGGGAGCTGTTTTTT. This gives the protein CASSQVGALRNTGELFF.

This clonotype was recorded a few times. This chain links TRBV7-9 with TRBJ2-1, with D maybe TRBD1 (6 bases). Germline CDR1 SEHNR, CDR2 FQNEAQ (reference sequence). V shed 0 bases and J shed 11 bases, with 8 bases lying between them. There are 12 residues in the CDR3. This CDR3 is CASSLAGQKQFF. The CDR3 nucleotides are TGTGCCAGCAGCTTAGCCGGACAGAAGCAGTTCTTC.

The V gene is TRBV15, the J gene TRBJ1-1; D may be TRBD1 (6 bases). Germline lookup yields CDR1 LNHNV and CDR2 YYDKDF (reference sequence). V was trimmed by 3 bases and J by 5 bases, leaving 16 bases between them. This CDR3 spans 15 amino acids. The CDR3 protein is CATSRATGRRTEAFF. The DNA of the CDR3 is TGTGCCACCAGCAGGGCAACAGGGAGAAGGACTGAAGCTTTCTTT.

Many counts were recorded for this clonotype. V is TRBV4-1 and J is TRBJ2-7; 7 nucleotides align to TRBD1. The CDR3 runs to 14 residues. CDR1 MGHRA and CDR2 YSYEKL come from the germline V gene. With 1 base clipped from V and 3 bases from J, the junction kept 3 bases outside the gene matches. In nucleotides, the CDR3 is TGCGCCAGCAGCCAAGGTACAGGGGACTACGAGCAGTACTTC. This codes for CASSQGTGDYEQYF.

This clonotype came up a few times. In DNA form, the CDR3 reads TGTGCCAGCAGCTTCAGGGTCCAGACAGATACGCAGTATTTT. Residues: CASSFRVQTDTQYF. This chain connects TRBV7-3 to TRBJ2-3; D may be TRBD1 (5 bases). Germline V gives CDR1 SGHTA, CDR2 FQGTGA. The ends were cut back, 3 bases at V and 3 bases at J, with 10 bases in the middle. This CDR3 comprises 14 residues.

The table lists this clonotype with many counts. The chain has TRBV7-2 and TRBJ2-2, with no clear D. From germline, CDR1 is SGHTA and CDR2 FQGNSA. V dropped 3 bases and J dropped 5 bases, with 10 bases sitting between them. The CDR3 has 14 residues. This CDR3 is CASSFYLDTGELFF. CDR3 nucleotides: TGTGCCAGCAGCTTCTACCTTGATACCGGGGAGCTGTTTTTT.

The chain employs TRBV24-1 and TRBJ2-2; perhaps TRBD2 as D (7 bases). Germline V gene data show CDR1 as KGHDR and CDR2 as SFDVKD. Trimming pared 6 bases from V and 5 bases from J, leaving 21 bases between. CDR3 length: 17 amino acids. CDR3 nucleotides: TGTGCCACCAGTCCCTCAAGGGGGGGCCGATCGACCGGGGAGCTGTTTTTT. Protein: CATSPSRGGRSTGELFF.

The chain combines TRBV19 with TRBJ2-1, with a weak D call TRBD2 (5 bases). Germline CDR1 reads LNHDA; CDR2 reads SQIVND (reference sequence). This CDR3 region has 15 residues. The V and J ends lost 7 bases and 2 bases respectively, with 15 bases between them. The CDR3 region has the DNA TGTGCCAGTATGAAGGTCGGGGTACCCTACAATGAGCAGTTCTTC. This encodes CASMKVGVPYNEQFF. The variable domain in full, completed from reference TRBV19 and TRBJ2-1, reads DGGITQSPKYLFRKEGQNVTLSCEQNLNHDAMYWYRQDPGQGLRLIYYSQIVNDFQKGDIAEGYSVSREKKESFPLTVTSAQKNPTAFYLCASMKVGVPYNEQFFGPGTRLTVL.

This rearrangement joins TRBV27 to TRBJ2-2; TRBD1 matches at 7 bases. After removal of 6 bases from V and 3 bases from J, the junction contained 7 bases not matched to a gene. CDR1 and CDR2 from the germline V gene are MNHEY and SMNVEV (reference sequence). This CDR3 spans 15 amino acids. DNA for the CDR3: TGTGCCAGCAGGGGGTATACAGGGGACACCGGGGAGCTGTTTTTT. The encoded protein is CASRGYTGDTGELFF.

This CDR3 reads CASTRMGGNQPQHF. CDR3 coding DNA: TGTGCCAGCACAAGGATGGGGGGCAATCAGCCCCAGCATTTT. V and J are TRBV27 and TRBJ1-5; D possibly corresponds to TRBD1 (5 bases). The CDR3 sequence is 14 residues long. Germline V gene lookup returns CDR1 MNHEY and CDR2 SMNVEV (reference sequence). V shed 7 bases and J shed 2 bases, with 12 bases lying between them.

V usage is TRBV19 and J usage is TRBJ2-2; D could derive from TRBD1 or TRBD2 (5 bases each). Trimming removed 4 bases from V and 10 bases from J, with 10 bases in between. Germline V gene lookup returns CDR1 LNHDA and CDR2 SQIVND (reference sequence). The CDR3 runs 12 residues. The CDR3 region has the DNA TGTGCCAGTAGTACGGGGCCCCCGGAGCTGTTTTTT. As protein: CASSTGPPELFF.

The chain couples TRBV2 to TRBJ2-1; unclear D gene. The CDR3 spans 14 residues. The germline V gene encodes CDR1 SNHLY and CDR2 FYNNEI. Trimming pared 4 bases from V and 0 bases from J, leaving 7 bases between. The CDR3 is CASSARSSYNEQFF. In nucleotides, the CDR3 is TGTGCCAGCAGTGCTAGGAGCTCCTACAATGAGCAGTTCTTC.